This TCR beta chain is drawn from a study of tissue T cells after allogeneic stem cell transplantation. The CDR3 totals 15 residues. CDR1 and CDR2 (germline): SGHTA, FQGNSA. Trimming cost V 5 bases and J 0 bases, with 14 bases left between them. Only in-frame clones appear in the TCRdb table, and some are missing; sequencing was by immunoSEQ multiplex PCR. The data hold approximately 1,800 clones, with approximately 80% observed a single time. The chain combines TRBV7-2 with TRBJ2-7, with D perhaps assigned TRBD1 or TRBD2 (6 bases each). The starting material was colon tissue, obtained at autopsy. The TCR originated in a male patient aged 40 to 69 with steroid-refractory graft-versus-host disease after an allogeneic stem cell transplant. Some T cells may be the graft donor's. CDR3: CASSPRGGGSYEQYF. The CDR3 DNA reads TGTGCCAGCAGCCCCCGCGGAGGGGGCTCCTACGAGCAGTACTTC. Complete variable domain (other parts from reference TRBV7-2 and TRBJ2-7): GAGVSQSPSNKVTEKGKDVELRCDPISGHTALYWYRQSLGQGLEFLIYFQGNSAPDKSGLPSDRFSAERTGGSVSTLTIQRTQQEDSAVYLCASSPRGGGSYEQYFGPGTRLTVT.